These T cell receptor beta chains were read from a single sample in a study of shared clonotypes between healthy human individuals. TCRdb keeps only in-frame clones here, not all; method: immunoSEQ multiplex PCR. The sample yields 700,000 or so clones, approximately 75% seen once. The sample consisted of memory CD4+ T cells sorted from blood. The receptor source for this set is a woman aged 25-40 years in good health. Both conserved end residues are part of each CDR3. Each record gives: D gene, J gene, clone size, V gene, CDR3 DNA, CDR3 protein. The D gene is left open where the match is weak. The size field is filled for only some rows; it gives once, few, many or a size class.

D: .; J: TRBJ2-5; size: once; V: TRBV14; DNA: TGTGCCAGCAGCCAGTGGGGGTCTCCAGCGGGAGAGACCCAGTACTTC; CDR3: CASSQWGSPAGETQYF
D: .; J: TRBJ1-2; size: .; V: TRBV28; DNA: TGTGCCAGCATACGGACGCTACAGAACTATGGCTACACCTTC; CDR3: CASIRTLQNYGYTF
D: TRBD1; J: TRBJ1-5; size: many; V: TRBV19; DNA: TGTGCCAGTAGTAGGGACAGGTCCGATCAGCCCCAGCATTTT; CDR3: CASSRDRSDQPQHF
D: .; J: TRBJ2-2; size: .; V: TRBV7-8; DNA: TGTGCCAGCAGTCCACGGCTGACTTTCGACACCGGGGAGCTGTTTTTT; CDR3: CASSPRLTFDTGELFF
D: .; J: TRBJ2-1; size: .; V: TRBV5-1; DNA: TGCGCCAGCAGCTTTGATAGCGCCGCCTACAATGAGCAGTTCTTC; CDR3: CASSFDSAAYNEQFF
D: TRBD2; J: TRBJ2-5; size: .; V: TRBV5-1; DNA: TGCGCCAGCAGCCGACAACTAGCGGGAGGATCTGAGACCCAGTACTTC; CDR3: CASSRQLAGGSETQYF
D: TRBD1; J: TRBJ2-5; size: .; V: TRBV7-9; DNA: TGTGCCAGCAGCTTAGACAGGGGTACTGAGACCCAGTACTTC; CDR3: CASSLDRGTETQYF
D: TRBD1; J: TRBJ1-1; size: few; V: TRBV6-4; DNA: TGTGCCAGCAGTGACCCCTTCGGACAGGGAATGGTGAGGTCTGAAGCTTTCTTT; CDR3: CASSDPFGQGMVRSEAFF
D: TRBD1; J: TRBJ2-7; size: .; V: TRBV11-2; DNA: TGTGCCAGCAGCTTAGAACAGGGGCCCAAATACGAGCAGTACTTC; CDR3: CASSLEQGPKYEQYF
D: TRBD2; J: TRBJ2-1; size: few; V: TRBV2; DNA: TGTGCCAGCGGACTAGCGCCATACAATGAGCAGTTCTTC; CDR3: CASGLAPYNEQFF
D: .; J: TRBJ1-2; size: few; V: TRBV30; DNA: TGTGCCTGGAGTGTCCCTGGCGGAGCAGCGAACTATGGCTACACCTTC; CDR3: CAWSVPGGAANYGYTF
D: .; J: TRBJ2-1; size: .; V: TRBV5-1; DNA: TGCGCCAGCAGCGGCGGGTCTTACAATGAGCAGTTCTTC; CDR3: CASSGGSYNEQFF
D: TRBD1; J: TRBJ2-7; size: .; V: TRBV5-4; DNA: TGTGCCAGCAGCCGGGGACAGGGAAACGAGCAGTACTTC; CDR3: CASSRGQGNEQYF
D: TRBD1; J: TRBJ2-7; size: few; V: TRBV18; DNA: TGTGCCAGCTCATCAAACGCCGGGACAGGGAATTACGAGCAGTACTTC; CDR3: CASSSNAGTGNYEQYF
D: .; J: TRBJ1-5; size: .; V: TRBV28; DNA: TGTGCCAGCAGTGTAGGGGGGGGTAATCAGCCCCAGCATTTT; CDR3: CASSVGGGNQPQHF
D: .; J: TRBJ1-4; size: .; V: TRBV28; DNA: TGTGCCAGCAGTTTTAGGGCCAATGAAAAACTGTTTTTT; CDR3: CASSFRANEKLFF
D: .; J: TRBJ2-3; size: few; V: TRBV29-1; DNA: TGCAGCGTTGTAATCGGGAACACAGATACGCAGTATTTT; CDR3: CSVVIGNTDTQYF
D: .; J: TRBJ2-1; size: .; V: TRBV11-1; DNA: TGTGCCAGCCCCCGGTGGCACTCATACAATGAGCAGTTCTTC; CDR3: CASPRWHSYNEQFF
D: TRBD1; J: TRBJ1-1; size: .; V: TRBV29-1; DNA: TGCAGCGCGCGCCTGGACAGGAGGTCTTTCTTT; CDR3: CSARLDRRSFF
D: .; J: TRBJ2-5; size: .; V: TRBV10-3; DNA: TGTGCCATCAGTCCGAACACCCAAGAGACCCAGTACTTC; CDR3: CAISPNTQETQYF
D: TRBD2; J: TRBJ2-3; size: once; V: TRBV5-6; DNA: TGTGCCAGCAGCTTGTTTCCTAGCGGGGGCGATTTCCATACGCAGTATTTT; CDR3: CASSLFPSGGDFHTQYF
D: TRBD1; J: TRBJ1-5; size: .; V: TRBV2; DNA: TGTGCCAGCATCCGGGACAGGGGCAATCAGCCCCAGCATTTT; CDR3: CASIRDRGNQPQHF
D: .; J: TRBJ2-2; size: .; V: TRBV27; DNA: TGTGCCGGATTACACAACACCGGGGAGCTGTTTTTT; CDR3: CAGLHNTGELFF
D: TRBD2; J: TRBJ2-5; size: .; V: TRBV7-9; DNA: TGTGCCAGCAGCCGACTAGCGGGGACACAAGAGACCCAGTACTTC; CDR3: CASSRLAGTQETQYF
D: .; J: TRBJ2-6; size: .; V: TRBV28; DNA: TGTGCCAGCAGCTTCGATAGTCATGGGGCCAACGTCCTGACTTTC; CDR3: CASSFDSHGANVLTF